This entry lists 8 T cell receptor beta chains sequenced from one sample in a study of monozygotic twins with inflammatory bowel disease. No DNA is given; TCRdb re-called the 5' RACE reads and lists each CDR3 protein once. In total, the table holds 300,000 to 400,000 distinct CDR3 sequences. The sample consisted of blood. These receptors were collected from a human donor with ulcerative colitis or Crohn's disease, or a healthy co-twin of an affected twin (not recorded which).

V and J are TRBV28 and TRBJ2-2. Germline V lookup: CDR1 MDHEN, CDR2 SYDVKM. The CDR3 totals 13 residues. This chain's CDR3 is CASSPWTPGELFF. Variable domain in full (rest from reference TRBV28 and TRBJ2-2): DVKVTQSSRYLVKRTGEKVFLECVQDMDHENMFWYRQDPGLGLRLIYFSYDVKMKEKGDIPEGYSVSREKKERFSLILESASTNQTSMYLCASSPWTPGELFFGEGSRLTVL.

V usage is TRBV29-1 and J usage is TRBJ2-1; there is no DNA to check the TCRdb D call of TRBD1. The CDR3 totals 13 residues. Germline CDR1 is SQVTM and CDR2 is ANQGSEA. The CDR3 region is CSVDGGWGNEQFF.

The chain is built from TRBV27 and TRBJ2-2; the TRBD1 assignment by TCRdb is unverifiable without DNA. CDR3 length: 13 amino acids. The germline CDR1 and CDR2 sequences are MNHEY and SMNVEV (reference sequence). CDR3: CASSEQGSGELFF.

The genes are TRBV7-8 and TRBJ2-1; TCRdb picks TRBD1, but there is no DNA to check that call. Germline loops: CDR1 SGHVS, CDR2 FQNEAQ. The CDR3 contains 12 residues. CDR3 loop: CASSLDRGLYFF.

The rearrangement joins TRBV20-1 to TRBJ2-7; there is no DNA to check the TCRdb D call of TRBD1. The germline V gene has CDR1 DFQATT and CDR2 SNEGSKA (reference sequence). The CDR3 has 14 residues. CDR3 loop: CSARGQGDSYEQYF.

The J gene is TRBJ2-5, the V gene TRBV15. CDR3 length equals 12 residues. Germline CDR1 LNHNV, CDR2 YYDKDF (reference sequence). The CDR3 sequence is CATSLQQETQYF.

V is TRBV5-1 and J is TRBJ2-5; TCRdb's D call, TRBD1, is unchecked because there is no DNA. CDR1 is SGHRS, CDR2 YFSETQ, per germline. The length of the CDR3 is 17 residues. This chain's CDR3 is CASTTGTGTGGLETQYF.

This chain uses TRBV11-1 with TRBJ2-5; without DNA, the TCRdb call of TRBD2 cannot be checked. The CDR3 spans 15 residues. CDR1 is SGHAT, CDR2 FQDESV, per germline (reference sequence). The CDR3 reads CASSLGSAREETQYF. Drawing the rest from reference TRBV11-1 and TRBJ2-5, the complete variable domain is EAEVAQSPRYKITEKSQAVAFWCDPISGHATLYWYRQILGQGPELLVQFQDESVVDDSQLPKDRFSAERLKGVDSTLKIQPAELGDSAMYLCASSLGSAREETQYFGPGTRLLVL.